One and the same sample provided the 28 T cell receptor beta chains below, sequenced in a study of regulatory T cells in long-lasting Graves disease. Both iRepertoire HTBI primers and Arm-PCR of CDR3 regions were used to build the TCR beta libraries. In TCRdb, the multiplex PCR reads were re-called with MiXCR into one record per CDR3 protein. This sample has about 530,000 distinct CDR3 sequences; about 16% occur once, and the top ten carry 20% to 30%. The time point denotes: newly diagnosed GD, antithyroid drugs for less than 3 months. With RNA extracted from PBMCs as input, the TCR library was made. This sample was also put to use in a study of T cells in Graves' hyperthyroidism and ophthalmopathy.

The sample here was peripheral blood mononuclear cells (PBMCs), taken at new diagnosis, from a patient treated with antithyroid drugs. The receptors come from a middle-aged woman with Graves disease.

This clonotype was picked up one time. A much larger clone differs from this one at a single base, so this may be a read error. The chain is built from TRBV7-9 and TRBJ2-7, with D uncertain. This CDR3 is 12 amino acids long. V shed 5 bases and J shed 6 bases, with 11 bases lying between them. Germline assignment: CDR1 SEHNR and CDR2 FQNEAQ (reference sequence). DNA of the CDR3: TGTGCCAGCAGCCACGGTCTCGGCGAGCAGTACTTC. The encoded protein is CASSHGLGEQYF.

The J gene is TRBJ1-1, the V gene TRBV20-1; 9 nucleotides agree with TRBD1. The germline gives CDR1 DFQATT, CDR2 SNEGSKA (reference sequence). The CDR3 has 14 amino acids. With V trimmed by 4 bases and J by 6 bases, 9 bases remained unmatched. The CDR3 DNA follows: TGCAGTGCTATCATGCCCACAGGGGGCCCTGAAGCTTTCTTT. This translates into CSAIMPTGGPEAFF.

In this sample, this clonotype turned up once. The V and J genes are TRBV12-3 or TRBV12-4 and TRBJ2-5; TRBD2 matches at 7 bases. V lost 6 bases to trimming and J lost 4 bases; unmatched junction nucleotides: 8. The CDR3 is 14 residues long. The CDR3 here is CASSTWGGGETQYF. Written as DNA, the CDR3 is TGTGCCAGCAGCACCTGGGGGGGGGGAGAGACCCAGTACTTC.

The V and J genes are TRBV24-1 and TRBJ2-1; D is ambiguous. This CDR3 spans 13 amino acids. CDR1 is KGHDR and CDR2 is SFDVKD in the germline V gene. Trimming removed 4 bases from V and 10 bases from J, with 13 bases in between. The DNA for the CDR3 is TGTGCCACCAGTGAATCTCCCGGCTCGGAGCAGTTCTTC. Translated: CATSESPGSEQFF.

This clonotype was observed many times. The chain joins TRBV18 to TRBJ1-5; TRBD1 aligns across 10 bases. Germline V gene lookup returns CDR1 KGHSH and CDR2 LQKENI. V was clipped by 3 bases and J by 5 bases; unmatched bases: 4. This CDR3 contains 15 residues. CDR3 DNA: TGTGCCAGCTCACCCGGGACAGGGGTAGATCAGCCCCAGCATTTT. This sequence encodes CASSPGTGVDQPQHF. Full variable domain (missing parts from reference TRBV18 and TRBJ1-5): NAGVMQNPRHLVRRRGQEARLRCSPMKGHSHVYWYRQLPEEGLKFMVYLQKENIIDESGMPKERFSAEFPKEGPSILRIQQVVRGDSAAYFCASSPGTGVDQPQHFGDGTRLSIL.

This chain links TRBV5-1 with TRBJ1-5; weak D call: TRBD1 (6 bases). The CDR3 is 16 amino acids. The germline V and J ends were trimmed by 4 bases and 1 base, with 15 bases remaining between them. Germline lookup yields CDR1 SGHRS and CDR2 YFSETQ. This chain's CDR3 is CASSPEGGRSNQPQHF. As DNA, the CDR3 is TGCGCCAGCAGCCCGGAGGGGGGCCGGAGCAATCAGCCCCAGCATTTT.

This chain uses TRBV5-1 with TRBJ2-5; tentatively, D is TRBD2 (6 bases). Germline V CDR1 and CDR2: SGHRS, YFSETQ. V dropped 2 bases and J dropped 2 bases, with 16 bases sitting between them. The length of the CDR3 is 16 residues. The CDR3 DNA reads TGCGCCAGCAGCTTTTCGGGACTGGGGGAACAAGAGACCCAGTACTTC. This codes for CASSFSGLGEQETQYF. Together with reference TRBV5-1 and TRBJ2-5, the CDR3 gives the full variable domain: KAGVTQTPRYLIKTRGQQVTLSCSPISGHRSVSWYQQTPGQGLQFLFEYFSETQRNKGNFPGRFSGRQFSNSRSEMNVSTLELGDSALYLCASSFSGLGEQETQYFGPGTRLLVL.

The table lists this clonotype with many counts. The genes are TRBV11-2 and TRBJ2-3; TRBD2 agrees at 9 bases. The CDR3 has 17 amino acids. The germline V gene encodes CDR1 SGHAT and CDR2 FQNNGV. Losses at the gene ends were 5 bases for V and 3 bases for J; bases not matched to a gene: 12. The CDR3 spells CASSPGRRLAGTDTQYF. The CDR3 DNA follows: TGTGCCAGCAGCCCAGGGAGGAGGCTAGCGGGGACAGATACGCAGTATTTT.

This clonotype was observed a handful of times. The chain joins TRBV20-1 to TRBJ2-1, with D perhaps given as TRBD1 or TRBD2 (5 bases each). The CDR3 spans 15 residues. Germline CDR1 DFQATT, CDR2 SNEGSKA (reference sequence). The V and J ends lost 1 base and 5 bases respectively, with 15 bases between them. The CDR3: CSARVSEGSNNEQFF. CDR3 DNA sequence: TGCAGTGCTAGAGTGAGTGAGGGGTCGAACAATGAGCAGTTCTTC.

This clonotype has at least ten counts. The chain is built from TRBV12-3 or TRBV12-4 and TRBJ2-1; TRBD2 agrees at 8 bases. V dropped 2 bases and J dropped 0; count of bases not matched to a gene: 9. The CDR3 covers 18 residues. This chain's CDR3 is CASSLTSGGLSSYNEQFF. The DNA for the CDR3 is TGTGCCAGCAGTTTAACCAGCGGGGGTCTTAGCTCCTACAATGAGCAGTTCTTC.

This sequence joins TRBV5-1 and TRBJ2-2; weak D call: TRBD1 (6 bases). V lost 4 bases to trimming and J lost 2 bases, with 18 bases between them. Germline assignment: CDR1 SGHRS and CDR2 YFSETQ. This CDR3 region has 17 residues. CDR3 in DNA: TGCGCCAGCAGCCCCCTCACAGGACAGCTTAACACCGGGGAGCTGTTTTTT. Its translation is CASSPLTGQLNTGELFF.

In its sample, this clonotype was seen a few times. The J gene is TRBJ2-7, the V gene TRBV2, with 10 bases fitting TRBD1. The CDR3 totals 17 residues. The ends lost 9 bases at V and 3 bases at J; junction bases unmatched: 17. Germline V gene lookup returns CDR1 SNHLY and CDR2 FYNNEI. The CDR3 is CASMREGPTGGSYEQYF. CDR3 DNA: TGTGCCAGTATGAGGGAGGGGCCGACAGGGGGCAGCTACGAGCAGTACTTC.

The chain couples TRBV5-1 to TRBJ1-6; 7 nucleotides match TRBD1. J gave up 3 bases and V 4 bases, and 7 bases lay outside the gene matches. The length of the CDR3 is 16 residues. CDR1 SGHRS and CDR2 YFSETQ come from the germline V gene. Here the CDR3 reads CASSMLGQLYNSPLHF. The CDR3 DNA reads as TGCGCCAGCAGCATGTTGGGACAGCTCTATAATTCACCCCTCCACTTT. The full variable domain, rest sourced from reference TRBV5-1 and TRBJ1-6, is KAGVTQTPRYLIKTRGQQVTLSCSPISGHRSVSWYQQTPGQGLQFLFEYFSETQRNKGNFPGRFSGRQFSNSRSEMNVSTLELGDSALYLCASSMLGQLYNSPLHFGNGTRLTVT.

CDR3 amino acids: CATNEGQANTEAFF. CDR3 nucleotides: TGCGCCACCAACGAGGGGCAAGCGAACACTGAAGCTTTCTTT. The chain is built from TRBV4-1 and TRBJ1-1; D is perhaps TRBD1 (5 bases). Germline V gives CDR1 MGHRA, CDR2 YSYEKL. This CDR3 spans 14 amino acids. V lost 10 bases, J lost 1 base, and 16 bases lay in between.

This clonotype was detected many times. CDR3 loop: CASAGGISYNEQFF. DNA of the CDR3: TGTGCCAGCGCCGGCGGGATCAGCTACAATGAGCAGTTCTTC. The chain has TRBV2 and TRBJ2-1, with D maybe TRBD2 (6 bases). Trimming pared 8 bases from V and 3 bases from J, leaving 14 bases between. There are 14 residues in the CDR3. Germline lookup yields CDR1 SNHLY and CDR2 FYNNEI.

This clonotype came up a few times. The V gene is TRBV30, the J gene TRBJ2-2; 7 positions agree with TRBD2. With 4 bases clipped from V and 7 bases from J, the junction kept 0 bases outside the gene matches. The CDR3 runs to 11 residues. Looked up from germline, CDR1 is GTSNPN and CDR2 is SVGIG (reference sequence). The CDR3 nucleotides read TGTGCCTGGACGGGGGGCGGGGAGCTGTTTTTT. As protein: CAWTGGGELFF. The variable domain in full, with the rest retrieved from reference TRBV30 and TRBJ2-2, is SQTIHQWPATLVQPVGSPLSLECTVEGTSNPNLYWYRQAAGRGLQLLFYSVGIGQISSEVPQNLSASRPQDRQFILSSKKLLLSDSGFYLCAWTGGGELFFGEGSRLTVL.

The J gene is TRBJ2-5, the V gene TRBV12-3 or TRBV12-4; D is ambiguous. There are 15 residues in the CDR3. Trimming shortened V by 4 bases and J by 0 bases, and 12 bases separated the two germline ends. The CDR3 sequence is CASSSSTLYQETQYF. CDR3 sequence (DNA): TGTGCCAGCAGTTCATCGACATTGTACCAAGAGACCCAGTACTTC.

The table lists this clonotype with many counts. The rearrangement joins TRBV11-2 to TRBJ2-7, with D unresolved. There are 14 residues in the CDR3. V lost 5 bases and J lost 1, with 12 bases in between. The V gene's germline CDR1 is SGHAT and CDR2 FQNNGV. This CDR3 reads CASSPREVSYEQYF. The CDR3 DNA sequence: TGTGCCAGCAGCCCCCGCGAGGTTTCCTACGAGCAGTACTTC.

In its sample, this clonotype was seen many times. The J gene is TRBJ2-7, the V gene TRBV3-1, with D unresolved. V was shortened by 1 base and J by 3 bases, with 4 bases between the two germline ends. Germline V gene lookup returns CDR1 LGHDT and CDR2 YNNKEL (reference sequence). This CDR3 has 12 residues. In DNA form, the CDR3 reads TGTGCCAGCAGCCAAGTCAACTACGAGCAGTACTTC. It yields the protein CASSQVNYEQYF.

This clonotype came up once. This chain links TRBV6-1 with TRBJ1-5; 11 nucleotides line up with TRBD1. The V gene's germline CDR1 is MNHNS and CDR2 SASEGT. The CDR3 sequence is 16 residues long. V lost 7 bases to trimming and J lost 0 bases; unmatched junction nucleotides: 5. This CDR3 reads CASKDRGPDSNQPQHF. CDR3 nucleotide sequence: TGTGCCAGCAAGGACAGGGGGCCCGATAGCAATCAGCCCCAGCATTTT.

The chain links TRBV28 to TRBJ2-7; 10 nucleotides match TRBD2. In germline, CDR1 is MDHEN, CDR2 SYDVKM. V gave up 7 bases and J gave up 6 bases; unmatched junction bases: 12. There are 15 residues in the CDR3. CDR3 in DNA: TGTGCCAGCATTGGAGCGGGGGGGTGGCCCAGCGAGCAGTACTTC. Translation: CASIGAGGWPSEQYF.

The chain couples TRBV19 to TRBJ1-6; D remains unclear. This CDR3 region has 14 residues. The germline V and J ends were trimmed by 1 base and 6 bases, with 7 bases remaining between them. Looked up from germline, CDR1 is LNHDA and CDR2 is SQIVND (reference sequence). In nucleotides, the CDR3 is TGTGCCAGTAGTATAGCCGCAAGTAATTCACCCCTCCACTTT. Its protein is CASSIAASNSPLHF.

The CDR3 DNA reads as TGTGCCAGCTCACCACCTTTACAGCCAACTAATGAAAAACTGTTTTTT. Translating gives CASSPPLQPTNEKLFF. V is TRBV18 and J is TRBJ1-4, with D hard to call. Per germline, CDR1 KGHSH and CDR2 LQKENI. The CDR3 spans 16 residues. V was shortened by 0 bases and J by 0 bases, with 8 bases between the two germline ends.

This sequence joins TRBV11-1 and TRBJ2-1; TRBD2 agrees at 10 bases. Germline-derived CDR1 and CDR2 are SGHAT and FQDESV (reference sequence). This CDR3 is 16 amino acids long. Germline trimming cut 4 bases from V and 6 bases from J; bases unmatched to any gene: 9. CDR3 amino acids: CASSYRAGGGLNEQFF. The CDR3 region has the DNA TGTGCCAGCAGCTACCGAGCGGGGGGGGGTCTCAATGAGCAGTTCTTC.

This clonotype was recorded many times. This chain joins TRBV12-3 or TRBV12-4 and TRBJ1-6, with D hard to call. This CDR3 spans 16 amino acids. The ends were cut back, 4 bases at V and 6 bases at J, with 16 bases in the middle. CDR3 sequence: CASSSGLPGGNSPLHF. The CDR3 DNA follows: TGTGCCAGCAGTTCCGGGCTCCCAGGAGGTAATTCACCCCTCCACTTT.

In its sample, this clonotype was seen a few times. The chain employs TRBV7-9 and TRBJ1-1; the D gene is possibly TRBD1 (6 bases). V lost 7 bases, J lost 2 bases, and 17 bases lay in between. Germline V lookup: CDR1 SEHNR, CDR2 FQNEAQ (reference sequence). This CDR3 is built from 15 residues. CDR3 loop: CASILGEGGNTEAFF. CDR3 DNA: TGTGCCAGCATACTGGGGGAAGGGGGAAACACTGAAGCTTTCTTT. The full variable domain, in which reference TRBV7-9 and TRBJ1-1 provide the parts outside the CDR3, is DTGVSQNPRHKITKRGQNVTFRCDPISEHNRLYWYRQTLGQGPEFLTYFQNEAQLEKSRLLSDRFSAERPKGSFSTLEIQRTEQGDSAMYLCASILGEGGNTEAFFGQGTRLTVV.

This clonotype was detected many times. The genes are TRBV24-1 and TRBJ2-5; D unclear. CDR3 length: 14 residues. Per germline, CDR1 KGHDR and CDR2 SFDVKD. The ends were cut back, 3 bases at V and 5 bases at J, with 12 bases in the middle. CDR3 region: CATSDRRHGETQYF. The DNA of the CDR3 is TGTGCCACCAGTGATCGCCGACACGGGGAGACCCAGTACTTC.

About this clonotype: An end of the junction does not agree with germline; a read error may underlie this. This chain uses TRBV5-1 with TRBJ2-2, with 7 positions matching TRBD1. Per germline, CDR1 SGHRS and CDR2 YFSETQ. The CDR3 runs 15 residues. The CDR3 spells CAGSATGQNTGELFF. The CDR3 region has the DNA TGCGCCGGCAGCGCGACAGGGCAGAACACCGGGGAGCTGTTTTTT.